This passage covers 3 T cell receptor beta chains from one sample sequenced in a study of shared clonotypes between healthy human individuals. TCRdb's table, derived via immunoSEQ multiplex PCR, lists solely in-frame clones and lacks some. Here the sample spans roughly 1,600,000 clones, around 98.5% being singletons. The sample taken for sequencing was naive CD4+ T cells sorted from blood. Subset reported: CD45RA+ positively selected. Receptors were obtained from a man aged 30 to 39 in good health.

As regards this clone: The sample has other DNA sequences that encode this CDR3 too. CDR3 amino acids: CASSPTAGNTIYF. The CDR3 DNA reads as TGTGCCAGCTCCCCCACAGCGGGAAACACCATATATTTT. The J gene is TRBJ1-3, the V gene TRBV18; D gene ambiguous. The CDR3 sequence is 13 residues long. CDR1 is KGHSH, CDR2 LQKENI, per germline. Trimming left V 6 bases short and J 4 bases short, with 10 bases between. The full variable domain, completed using reference TRBV18 and TRBJ1-3, is NAGVMQNPRHLVRRRGQEARLRCSPMKGHSHVYWYRQLPEEGLKFMVYLQKENIIDESGMPKERFSAEFPKEGPSILRIQQVVRGDSAAYFCASSPTAGNTIYFGEGSWLTVV.

The chain joins TRBV6-5 to TRBJ1-5, with TRBD1 identical over 9 bases. The germline gives CDR1 MNHEY, CDR2 SVGAGI. V shed 10 bases and J 0 bases; nucleotides not matched to a gene: 7. The CDR3 consists of 15 residues. The CDR3 coding sequence is TGTGCCACGAAACAGGGGGCTTATAGCAATCAGCCCCAGCATTTT. Amino acids: CATKQGAYSNQPQHF.

The chain links TRBV19 to TRBJ2-7; 10 bases are shared with TRBD2. This CDR3 is built from 14 residues. The V gene's germline CDR1 is LNHDA and CDR2 SQIVND (reference sequence). Trimming at V came to 6 bases and at J to 4 bases, leaving 6 bases not matched to a gene. In DNA form, the CDR3 reads TGTGCCAGTAGCCACACAGCGGGAGGGTACGAGCAGTACTTC. Its protein is CASSHTAGGYEQYF.